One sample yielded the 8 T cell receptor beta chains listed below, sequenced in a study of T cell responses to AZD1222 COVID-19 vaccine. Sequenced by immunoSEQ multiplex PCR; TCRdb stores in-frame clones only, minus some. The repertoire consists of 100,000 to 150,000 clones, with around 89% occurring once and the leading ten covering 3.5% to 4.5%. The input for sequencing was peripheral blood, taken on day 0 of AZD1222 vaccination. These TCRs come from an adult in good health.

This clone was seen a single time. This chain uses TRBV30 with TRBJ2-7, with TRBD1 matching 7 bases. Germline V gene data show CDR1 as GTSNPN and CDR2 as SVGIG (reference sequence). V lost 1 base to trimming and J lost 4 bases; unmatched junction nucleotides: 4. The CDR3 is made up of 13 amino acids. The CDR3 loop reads CAWSGTGDYEQYF. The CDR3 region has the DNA TGTGCCTGGAGTGGGACAGGAGATTACGAGCAGTACTTC. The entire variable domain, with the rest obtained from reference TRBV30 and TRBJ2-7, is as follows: SQTIHQWPATLVQPVGSPLSLECTVEGTSNPNLYWYRQAAGRGLQLLFYSVGIGQISSEVPQNLSASRPQDRQFILSSKKLLLSDSGFYLCAWSGTGDYEQYFGPGTRLTVT.

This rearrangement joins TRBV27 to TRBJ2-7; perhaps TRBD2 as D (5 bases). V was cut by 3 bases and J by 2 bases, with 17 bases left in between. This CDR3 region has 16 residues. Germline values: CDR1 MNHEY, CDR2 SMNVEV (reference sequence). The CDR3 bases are TGTGCCAGCAGTTTTGGTTTCGAGGGCGAGGCCTACGAGCAGTACTTC. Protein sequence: CASSFGFEGEAYEQYF.

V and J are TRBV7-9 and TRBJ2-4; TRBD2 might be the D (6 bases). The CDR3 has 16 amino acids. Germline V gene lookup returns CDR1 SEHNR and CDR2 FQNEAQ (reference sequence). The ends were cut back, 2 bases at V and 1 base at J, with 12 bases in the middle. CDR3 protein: CASSLIGGKAKNIQYF. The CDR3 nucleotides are TGTGCCAGCAGCTTAATTGGCGGGAAGGCCAAAAACATTCAGTACTTC.

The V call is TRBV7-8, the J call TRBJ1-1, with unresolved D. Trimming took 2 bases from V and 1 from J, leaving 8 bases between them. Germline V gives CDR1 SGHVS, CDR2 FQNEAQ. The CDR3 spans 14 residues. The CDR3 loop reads CASSLREGNTEAFF. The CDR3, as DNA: TGTGCCAGCAGCTTACGGGAAGGGAACACTGAAGCTTTCTTT.

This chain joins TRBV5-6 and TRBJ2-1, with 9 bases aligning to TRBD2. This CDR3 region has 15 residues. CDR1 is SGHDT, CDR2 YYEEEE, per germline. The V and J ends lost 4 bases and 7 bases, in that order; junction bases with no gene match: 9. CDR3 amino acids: CASSILAGLPNEQFF. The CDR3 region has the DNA TGTGCCAGCAGCATCCTAGCGGGACTTCCGAATGAGCAGTTCTTC.

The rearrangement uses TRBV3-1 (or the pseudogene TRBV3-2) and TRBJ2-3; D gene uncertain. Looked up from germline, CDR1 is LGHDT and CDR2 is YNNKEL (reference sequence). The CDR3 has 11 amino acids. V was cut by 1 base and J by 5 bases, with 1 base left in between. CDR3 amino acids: CASSQGDTQYF. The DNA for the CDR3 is TGTGCCAGCAGCCAAGGAGATACGCAGTATTTT.

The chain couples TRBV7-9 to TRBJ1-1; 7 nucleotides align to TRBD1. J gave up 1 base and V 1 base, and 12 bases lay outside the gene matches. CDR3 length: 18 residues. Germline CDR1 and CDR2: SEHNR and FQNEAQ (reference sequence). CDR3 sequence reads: CASSLDRDSLTWNTEAFF. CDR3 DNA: TGTGCCAGCAGCTTAGACCGGGACAGCCTTACTTGGAACACTGAAGCTTTCTTT. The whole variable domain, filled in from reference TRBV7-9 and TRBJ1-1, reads DTGVSQNPRHKITKRGQNVTFRCDPISEHNRLYWYRQTLGQGPEFLTYFQNEAQLEKSRLLSDRFSAERPKGSFSTLEIQRTEQGDSAMYLCASSLDRDSLTWNTEAFFGQGTRLTVV.

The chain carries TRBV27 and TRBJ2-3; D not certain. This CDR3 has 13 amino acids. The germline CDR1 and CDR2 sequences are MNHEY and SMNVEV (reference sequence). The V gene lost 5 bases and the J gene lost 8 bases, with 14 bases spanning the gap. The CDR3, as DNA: TGTGCCAGCAGTGCCACATCAGTTTCTACGCAGTATTTT. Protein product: CASSATSVSTQYF.